This entry describes one TCR beta chain. The source of the sample is a study of blood T cell repertoires in COVID-19. Across the whole study: Material from acute and convalescent COVID-19 was sourced from the United States, Italy and Spain. PBMCs, B-cell-depleted T cells, or T cells were the source of the cDNA or gDNA that made up the material.

Per the original data handling: Amplification from reference gene primers served as the basis for estimated nucleated cell counts. Clones were sequenced by immunoSEQ multiplex PCR, and TCRdb holds only the in-frame ones, with some missing. V, J and clone size reflect that table, while D and trimming were determined from the DNA. The sample contains some 73,000 clones, over 75% of which appear only once. The specimen was peripheral blood. This receptor was taken from an older woman with acute or convalescent COVID-19.

This CDR3 is CASSFGAHLTEAFF. CDR3 nucleotide sequence: TGTGCCAGCAGCTTTGGGGCCCATCTCACTGAAGCTTTCTTT. This sequence joins TRBV7-2 and TRBJ1-1, with D perhaps TRBD1 (5 bases). Trimming removed 3 bases from V and 4 bases from J, with 12 bases in between. The CDR3 extends over 14 amino acids. From germline, CDR1 is SGHTA and CDR2 FQGNSA.